This TCR beta chain was sequenced during a study of OX40 agonist ivuxolimab in advanced cancers. Overall study: Partial responses occurred in three patients (one hepatocellular carcinoma, two cutaneous melanoma).

Study-wide results and caveats: The CD4+ and CD8+ T cells in the blood had expanded clonally by week 6 at 0.1 to 3.0 mg/kg.

In the case of this clone: The antigen remains undetermined. The junction and the germline gene differ at one end; a read error may be behind it.

Prior autoimmune disease or systemic immunosuppression barred patients. Assay: immunoSEQ multiplex PCR; the TCRdb copy retains only in-frame clones and omits some. This sample has some 75,000 clones, with roughly 84% found just once. The germline V gene encodes CDR1 MGHRA and CDR2 YSYEKL. The CDR3 runs to 15 residues. The receptor was derived from an adult with an advanced solid tumor such as melanoma, head and neck, liver or kidney cancer. The chain links TRBV4-1 to TRBJ2-7; no reliable D call. The input for sequencing was CD4+ or CD8+ T cells sorted from blood, taken in a trial of the OX40 agonist ivuxolimab. This CDR3 reads CASSQVHGNPSEQYF. CDR3 coding DNA: TGCGCCAGCAGTCAAGTTCACGGTAATCCATCCGAGCAGTACTTC.